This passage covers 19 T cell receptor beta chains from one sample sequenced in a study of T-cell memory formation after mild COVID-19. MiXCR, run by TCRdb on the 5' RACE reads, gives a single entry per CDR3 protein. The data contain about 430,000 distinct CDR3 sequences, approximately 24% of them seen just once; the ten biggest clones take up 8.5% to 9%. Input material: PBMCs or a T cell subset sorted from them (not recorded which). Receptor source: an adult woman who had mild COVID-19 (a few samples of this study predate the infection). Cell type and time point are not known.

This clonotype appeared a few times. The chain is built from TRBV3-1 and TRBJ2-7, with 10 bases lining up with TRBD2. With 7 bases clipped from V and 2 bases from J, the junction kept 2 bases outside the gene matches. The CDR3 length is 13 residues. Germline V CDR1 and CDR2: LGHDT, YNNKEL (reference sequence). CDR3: CASNSGGAYEQYF. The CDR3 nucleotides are TGTGCCAGCAACAGCGGGGGGGCCTACGAGCAGTACTTC.

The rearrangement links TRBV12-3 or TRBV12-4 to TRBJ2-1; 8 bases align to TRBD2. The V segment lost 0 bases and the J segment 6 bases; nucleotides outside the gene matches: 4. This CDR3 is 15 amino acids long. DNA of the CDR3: TGTGCCAGCAGTTTAGCCGGGGGGGCGGTCAATGAGCAGTTCTTC. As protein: CASSLAGGAVNEQFF.

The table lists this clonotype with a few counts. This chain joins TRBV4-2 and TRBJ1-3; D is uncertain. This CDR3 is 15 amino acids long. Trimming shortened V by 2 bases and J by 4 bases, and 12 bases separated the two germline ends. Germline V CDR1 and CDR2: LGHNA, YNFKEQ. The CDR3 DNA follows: TGTGCCAGCAGCCAAATATCGATCTCCGGAAACACCATATATTTT. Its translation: CASSQISISGNTIYF.

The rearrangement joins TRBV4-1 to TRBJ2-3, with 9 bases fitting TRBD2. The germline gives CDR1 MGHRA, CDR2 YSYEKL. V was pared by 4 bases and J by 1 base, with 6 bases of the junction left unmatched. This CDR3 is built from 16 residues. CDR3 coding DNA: TGCGCCAGCAGCCGTTATAGCGGGGGCGGCACAGATACGCAGTATTTT. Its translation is CASSRYSGGGTDTQYF.

CDR3 protein: CASSSQRWGGINQPQHF. CDR3 nucleotide sequence: TGTGCCAGTAGTTCTCAAAGATGGGGAGGGATCAATCAGCCCCAGCATTTT. The chain employs TRBV19 and TRBJ1-5; unclear D gene. Germline V gene sequence: CDR1 LNHDA, CDR2 SQIVND (reference sequence). The CDR3 runs 17 residues. Trimming pared 5 bases from V and 3 bases from J, leaving 20 bases between.

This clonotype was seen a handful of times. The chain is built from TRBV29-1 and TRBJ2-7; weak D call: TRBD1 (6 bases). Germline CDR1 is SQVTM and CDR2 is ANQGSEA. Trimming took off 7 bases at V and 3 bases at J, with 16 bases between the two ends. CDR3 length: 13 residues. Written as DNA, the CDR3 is TGCAGCGGACCAGGGGCCCTAGACTACGAGCAGTACTTC. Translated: CSGPGALDYEQYF.

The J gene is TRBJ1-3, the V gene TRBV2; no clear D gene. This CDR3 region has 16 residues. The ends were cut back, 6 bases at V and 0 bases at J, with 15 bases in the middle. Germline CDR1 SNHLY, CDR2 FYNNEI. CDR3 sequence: CASSLGRAVSGNTIYF. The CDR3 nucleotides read TGTGCCAGCAGCCTCGGACGGGCTGTCTCTGGAAACACCATATATTTT.

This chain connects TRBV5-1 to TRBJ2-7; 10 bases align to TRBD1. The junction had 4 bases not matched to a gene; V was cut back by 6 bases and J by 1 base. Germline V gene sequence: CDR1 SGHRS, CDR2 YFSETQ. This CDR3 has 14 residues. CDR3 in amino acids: CASTRDRGSYEQYF. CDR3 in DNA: TGCGCCAGCACCCGGGACAGGGGTTCCTACGAGCAGTACTTC.

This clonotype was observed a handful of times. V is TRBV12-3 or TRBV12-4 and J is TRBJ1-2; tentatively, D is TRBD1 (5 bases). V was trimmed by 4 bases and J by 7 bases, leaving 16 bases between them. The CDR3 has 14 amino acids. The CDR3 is CASSSPGGGVGYTF. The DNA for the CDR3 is TGTGCCAGCAGTTCTCCGGGGGGTGGGGTTGGCTACACCTTC.

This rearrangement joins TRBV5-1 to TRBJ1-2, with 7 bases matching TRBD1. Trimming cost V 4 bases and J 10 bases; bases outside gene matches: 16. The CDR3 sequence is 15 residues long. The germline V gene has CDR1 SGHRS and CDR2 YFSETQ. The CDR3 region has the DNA TGCGCCAGCAGCCCAACCCCGACAGGGAGTAAAGCCTACACCTTC. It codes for CASSPTPTGSKAYTF.

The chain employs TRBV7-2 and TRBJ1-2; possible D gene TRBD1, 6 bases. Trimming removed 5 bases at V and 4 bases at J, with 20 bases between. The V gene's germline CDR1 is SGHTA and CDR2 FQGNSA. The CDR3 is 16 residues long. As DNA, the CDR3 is TGTGCCAGCAGCCGCGAACCGACAGGCTCTGGCTATGGCTACACCTTC. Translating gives CASSREPTGSGYGYTF. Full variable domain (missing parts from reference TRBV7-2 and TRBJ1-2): GAGVSQSPSNKVTEKGKDVELRCDPISGHTALYWYRQSLGQGLEFLIYFQGNSAPDKSGLPSDRFSAERTGGSVSTLTIQRTQQEDSAVYLCASSREPTGSGYGYTFGSGTRLTVV.

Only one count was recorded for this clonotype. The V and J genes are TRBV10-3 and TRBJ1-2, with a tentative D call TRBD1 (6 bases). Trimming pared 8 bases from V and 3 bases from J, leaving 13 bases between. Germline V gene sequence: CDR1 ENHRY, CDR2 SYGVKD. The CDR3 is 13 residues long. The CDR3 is CAIRAGEHYGYTF. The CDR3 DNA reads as TGTGCCATCCGGGCAGGGGAGCACTATGGCTACACCTTC.

The CDR3 reads CATSRDSSYNEQFF. The CDR3 DNA is TGTGCCACCTCTCGGGACAGCTCCTACAATGAGCAGTTCTTC. The chain uses TRBV19 and TRBJ2-1, with 7 bases lining up with TRBD1. Germline V gives CDR1 LNHDA, CDR2 SQIVND (reference sequence). This CDR3 has 14 residues. Germline trimming cut 10 bases from V and 0 bases from J; bases unmatched to any gene: 6.

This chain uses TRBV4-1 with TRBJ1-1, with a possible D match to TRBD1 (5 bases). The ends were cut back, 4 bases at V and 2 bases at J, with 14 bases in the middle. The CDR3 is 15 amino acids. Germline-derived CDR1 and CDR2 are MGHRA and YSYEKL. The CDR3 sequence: CASSRSGGGNTEAFF. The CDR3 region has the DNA TGCGCCAGCAGCCGATCCGGTGGGGGAAACACTGAAGCTTTCTTT.

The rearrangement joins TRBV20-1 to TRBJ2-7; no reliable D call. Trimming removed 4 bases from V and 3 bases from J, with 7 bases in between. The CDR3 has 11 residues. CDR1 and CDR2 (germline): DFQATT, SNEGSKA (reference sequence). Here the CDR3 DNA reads TGCAGTGCTACAGAGCGCTACGAGCAGTACTTC. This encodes CSATERYEQYF.

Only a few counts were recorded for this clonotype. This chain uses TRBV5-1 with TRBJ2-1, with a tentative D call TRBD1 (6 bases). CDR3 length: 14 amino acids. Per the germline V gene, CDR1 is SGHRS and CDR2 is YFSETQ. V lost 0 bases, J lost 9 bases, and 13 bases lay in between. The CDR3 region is CASSLAGVIAEQFF. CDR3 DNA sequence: TGCGCCAGCAGCTTGGCAGGGGTTATCGCTGAGCAGTTCTTC.

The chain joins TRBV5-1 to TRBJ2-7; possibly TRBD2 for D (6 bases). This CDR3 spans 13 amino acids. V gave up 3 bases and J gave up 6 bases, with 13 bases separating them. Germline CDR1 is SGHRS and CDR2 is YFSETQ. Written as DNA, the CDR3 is TGCGCCAGCAGCTGGGGCGGGGACGGCGAGCAGTACTTC. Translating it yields CASSWGGDGEQYF.

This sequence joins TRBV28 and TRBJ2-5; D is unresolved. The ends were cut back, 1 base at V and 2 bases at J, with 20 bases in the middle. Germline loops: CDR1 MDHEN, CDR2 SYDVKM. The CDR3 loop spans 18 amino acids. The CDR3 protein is CASSLLGAPVMGQETQYF. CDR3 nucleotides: TGTGCCAGCAGTTTATTGGGTGCTCCAGTAATGGGGCAAGAGACCCAGTACTTC.

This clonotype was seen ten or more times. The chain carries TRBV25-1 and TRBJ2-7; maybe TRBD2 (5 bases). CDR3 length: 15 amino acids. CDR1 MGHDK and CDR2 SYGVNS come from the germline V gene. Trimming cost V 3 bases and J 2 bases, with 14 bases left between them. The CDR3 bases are TGTGCCAGCAGTGAGGGGAACGGAGGCCCCTACGAGCAGTACTTC. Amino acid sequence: CASSEGNGGPYEQYF.